The clone carrying this TCR beta chain was seen once. Its target is unknown. The assay was immunoSEQ multiplex PCR, and TCRdb's table has in-frame clones only and misses some. The data contain under 200,000 clones, about 86% of them singletons. Germline V CDR1 and CDR2: MNHEY, SMNVEV (reference sequence). Trimming pared 2 bases from V and 9 bases from J, leaving 11 bases between. The CDR3 runs 13 residues. These data belong to a study of cytomegalovirus exposure and HLA in healthy donors. Across the study: Both the 100 to 150 validation repertoires and the roughly 620 first-cohort repertoires used the same platform, as reported by a later analysis. Study results and limitations: Reports indicated that the classifier achieved high specificity and sensitivity in diagnosing cytomegalovirus status. The tendency of first-cohort TCR clusters to co-occur in the 120 or so validation repertoires emerged from a later analysis. TCR beta chains numbering approximately 150 were designated cytomegalovirus-associated.

The J gene is TRBJ2-1, the V gene TRBV27; D unclear. This clonotype originated in a woman aged 18-29 years in good health and CMV-seronegative. The sample taken for sequencing was PBMCs. CDR3 nucleotides: TGTGCCAGCAGTTTAGCTAACCCCGGTGAGCAGTTCTTC. Translated: CASSLANPGEQFF.